The 7 T cell receptor beta chains reported below all come from one sample, sequenced in a study of shared clonotypes between healthy human individuals. Assay: immunoSEQ multiplex PCR; the TCRdb copy retains only in-frame clones and omits some. The table includes roughly 2,300,000 clones, roughly 90% detected once. Specimen: naive CD4+ T cells from PBMCs. Stated subset: CD45RA+ positively selected. The receptors were gathered from a man aged 18 to 30 in good health. Some clones in this sample may be carry-over from other donors' samples.

The chain is built from TRBV2 and TRBJ1-4; D is undetermined. Germline V gene data show CDR1 as SNHLY and CDR2 as FYNNEI. Trimming left V 6 bases short and J 0 bases short, with 11 bases between. The CDR3 consists of 15 residues. The CDR3 loop reads CASRREQSTNEKLFF. The CDR3 coding sequence is TGTGCCAGCAGAAGAGAGCAGTCAACTAATGAAAAACTGTTTTTT.

This clone was found once. DNA of the CDR3: TGTGCCAGCATCAATATTGAGGGGGCGAGCGAGACCCAGTACTTC. The encoded protein is CASINIEGASETQYF. V and J are TRBV28 and TRBJ2-5; 7 bases map to TRBD1. V gave up 7 bases and J gave up 5 bases; unmatched junction bases: 13. The CDR3 has 15 residues. CDR1 and CDR2 (germline): MDHEN, SYDVKM.

This rearrangement joins TRBV30 to TRBJ2-2; the D is unclear. V lost 1 base, J lost 5 bases, and 17 bases lay in between. Germline V gene sequence: CDR1 GTSNPN, CDR2 SVGIG (reference sequence). The CDR3 runs 16 residues. CDR3 sequence reads: CAWSGVSFGVTGELFF. The CDR3 DNA follows: TGTGCCTGGAGTGGGGTATCCTTTGGGGTAACCGGGGAGCTGTTTTTT.

The rearrangement links TRBV28 to TRBJ1-1, with D unclear. Trimming shortened V by 3 bases and J by 13 bases, and 24 bases separated the two germline ends. CDR3 length: 15 residues. Germline lookup yields CDR1 MDHEN and CDR2 SYDVKM. The CDR3 sequence is CASSFILSETTKGFF. In nucleotides, the CDR3 is TGTGCCAGCAGTTTTATTTTATCAGAGACTACCAAGGGTTTCTTT.

The chain is built from TRBV2 and TRBJ2-3; the D gene is possibly TRBD2 (7 bases). V lost 8 bases to trimming and J lost 8 bases, with 14 bases between them. The germline V gene encodes CDR1 SNHLY and CDR2 FYNNEI. This CDR3 is built from 12 residues. CDR3 DNA: TGTGCCAGCCGAGGAGGGGGGGGTACGCAGTATTTT. The encoded protein is CASRGGGGTQYF.

The chain couples TRBV27 to TRBJ1-3; 8 bases map to TRBD1. Looked up from germline, CDR1 is MNHEY and CDR2 is SMNVEV (reference sequence). The ends lost 5 bases at V and 0 bases at J; junction bases unmatched: 12. This CDR3 has 18 amino acids. CDR3 nucleotides: TGTGCCAGCAGTAGGGGGACAGGTTTCCGGAACTCTGGAAACACCATATATTTT. This encodes CASSRGTGFRNSGNTIYF.

The genes are TRBV5-1 and TRBJ2-3; the match to TRBD1 covers 8 bases. From germline, CDR1 is SGHRS and CDR2 YFSETQ. V lost 5 bases and J lost 4; bases outside the gene matches: 3. CDR3 length: 13 amino acids. The CDR3 region has the DNA TGCGCCAGCAGACCACAGGGGGCAGATACGCAGTATTTT. Its protein is CASRPQGADTQYF.